A single sample gave rise to the 31 T cell receptor beta chains below, sequenced in a study of T cells after yellow fever vaccination. TCRdb recomputed calls from the 5' RACE reads with MiXCR, one row per CDR3 protein. The data show 150,000 to 200,000 distinct CDR3 sequences, with around 9% seen just once and around 40% held by the top ten. The starting material was CD8+ T cells sorted from PBMCs, obtained 45 days after the yellow fever booster vaccination. The receptors derive from a man aged 18 to 30 who received the YFV17D yellow fever vaccine.

The chain employs TRBV28 and TRBJ2-2; D might be TRBD2 (5 bases). The CDR3 runs to 15 residues. The germline V gene has CDR1 MDHEN and CDR2 SYDVKM. Trimming removed 8 bases at V and 1 base at J, with 14 bases between. The CDR3 spells CASFRYGKNTGELFF. The CDR3 coding sequence is TGTGCCAGCTTTAGGTACGGGAAGAACACCGGGGAGCTGTTTTTT.

The rearrangement links TRBV7-9 to TRBJ2-3, with 7 nucleotides matching TRBD1. The CDR3 has 14 residues. Unmatched junction bases numbered 4, after V lost 5 bases and J lost 2 bases. From germline, CDR1 is SEHNR and CDR2 FQNEAQ (reference sequence). CDR3 DNA sequence: TGTGCCAGCAGCCAGACAGGGACCACAGATACGCAGTATTTT. Protein product: CASSQTGTTDTQYF.

This clonotype has a count of ten or more. J is TRBJ1-1 and V is TRBV25-1; no firm D call. With 4 bases removed from V and 3 bases from J, the gap between germline ends came to 6 bases. The CDR3 runs to 12 residues. The germline V gene has CDR1 MGHDK and CDR2 SYGVNS. The CDR3 region is CASSGRDTEAFF. The CDR3 DNA reads TGTGCCAGCAGTGGTCGGGACACTGAAGCTTTCTTT.

This clonotype has ten or more counts. The genes are TRBV4-3 and TRBJ2-7, with 9 bases aligning to TRBD2. The CDR3 has 17 residues. From germline, CDR1 is LGHNA and CDR2 YSLEER. V dropped 0 bases and J dropped 3; count of bases not matched to a gene: 9. CDR3: CASSQDPSQTSGYEQYF. DNA for the CDR3: TGCGCCAGCAGCCAAGATCCGTCTCAGACTAGCGGCTACGAGCAGTACTTC.

The CDR3 DNA reads as TGCGCCAGCAGCCAAGATCCGGTGGGGGCTGGGACAGATACGCAGTATTTT. Translation: CASSQDPVGAGTDTQYF. The V gene is TRBV4-3, the J gene TRBJ2-3; the D gene is possibly TRBD1 (6 bases). The CDR3 loop spans 17 amino acids. The V gene lost 0 bases and the J gene lost 3 bases, with 16 bases spanning the gap. Germline CDR1 and CDR2: LGHNA and YSLEER.

The CDR3 DNA follows: TGTGCCAGCAGTGGGACGGGACAGGGGCATAAGGCTTTCTTT. This codes for CASSGTGQGHKAFF. The chain is built from TRBV2 and TRBJ1-1; 10 nucleotides agree with TRBD1. The germline V gene encodes CDR1 SNHLY and CDR2 FYNNEI. V gave up 4 bases and J gave up 11 bases; unmatched junction bases: 10. This CDR3 has 14 residues. The whole variable domain, remainder taken from reference TRBV2 and TRBJ1-1, is EPEVTQTPSHQVTQMGQEVILRCVPISNHLYFYWYRQILGQKVEFLVSFYNNEISEKSEIFDDQFSVERPDGSNFTLKIRSTKLEDSAMYFCASSGTGQGHKAFFGQGTRLTVV.

This clonotype has just a few counts. The rearrangement links TRBV10-2 to TRBJ2-5; 8 bases are a match to TRBD1. The CDR3 contains 12 residues. Germline CDR1 is WSHSY and CDR2 is SAAADI. The V and J ends lost 7 bases and 5 bases, in that order; junction bases with no gene match: 3. The CDR3 bases are TGCGCCAGCATGACAGGGGATGAGACCCAGTACTTC. Residues: CASMTGDETQYF.

This clonotype showed up just a few times. This rearrangement joins TRBV5-1 to TRBJ2-1, with D perhaps matching TRBD1 or TRBD2 (5 bases each). Trimming took off 1 base at V and 5 bases at J, with 13 bases between the two ends. Germline assignment: CDR1 SGHRS and CDR2 YFSETQ. This CDR3 spans 15 amino acids. The CDR3 DNA reads TGCGCCAGCAGCTTGTGGGGGATACACCACAATGAGCAGTTCTTC. Encoded protein: CASSLWGIHHNEQFF.

In its sample, this clonotype was seen a few times. The chain has TRBV6-2 or TRBV6-3 and TRBJ2-1; D ambiguous. Trimming cost V 6 bases and J 7 bases, with 10 bases left between them. This CDR3 spans 12 amino acids. Germline V gives CDR1 MNHEY, CDR2 SVGEGT. In nucleotides, the CDR3 is TGTGCCAGCAGCCCCAGCCTTAATGAGCAGTTCTTC. This sequence encodes CASSPSLNEQFF.

J is TRBJ2-7 and V is TRBV9; 9 bases agree with TRBD2. Trimming cost V 3 bases and J 5 bases; bases outside gene matches: 9. The CDR3 spans 15 residues. The V gene's germline CDR1 is SGDLS and CDR2 YYNGEE. DNA of the CDR3: TGTGCCAGCAGCGAGAACGGACTAGCGTTGGACGAGCAGTACTTC. Translated: CASSENGLALDEQYF.

This clonotype was picked up many times. The J gene is TRBJ2-7, the V gene TRBV9, with 9 bases aligning to TRBD1. The V gene end was trimmed by 4 bases and the J gene end by 4 bases; junction bases not matched to a gene: 9. Germline values: CDR1 SGDLS, CDR2 YYNGEE. This CDR3 has 15 amino acids. In DNA form, the CDR3 reads TGTGCCAGCAGCCCAAGGGACAGGGTACTGTACGAGCAGTACTTC. Translation: CASSPRDRVLYEQYF. Full variable domain (rest looked up from reference TRBV9 and TRBJ2-7): DSGVTQTPKHLITATGQRVTLRCSPRSGDLSVYWYQQSLDQGLQFLIQYYNGEERAKGNILERFSAQQFPDLHSELNLSSLELGDSALYFCASSPRDRVLYEQYFGPGTRLTVT.

This clonotype was found a few times. The chain carries TRBV5-1 and TRBJ2-3, with 9 bases lining up with TRBD1. There are 16 residues in the CDR3. After removal of 8 bases from V and 2 bases from J, the junction contained 12 bases not matched to a gene. CDR1 and CDR2 from the germline V gene are SGHRS and YFSETQ. CDR3 DNA sequence: TGCGCCAGTGCGGACAGGGGACCTTCCTCCACAGATACGCAGTATTTT. It yields the protein CASADRGPSSTDTQYF.

This clonotype was counted between two and nine times. The rearrangement joins TRBV15 to TRBJ2-3; 10 bases line up with TRBD1. CDR1 and CDR2 (germline): LNHNV, YYDKDF (reference sequence). This CDR3 spans 16 amino acids. Trimming cost V 3 bases and J 2 bases; bases outside gene matches: 5. CDR3 loop: CATSSTGQGSTDTQYF. The CDR3 DNA reads as TGTGCCACCAGCAGTACGGGACAGGGGTCCACAGATACGCAGTATTTT.

The rearrangement joins TRBV20-1 to TRBJ2-5; tentatively, D is TRBD1 (6 bases). The CDR3 covers 14 residues. V was pared by 5 bases and J by 5 bases, with 18 bases between. Germline CDR1 DFQATT, CDR2 SNEGSKA (reference sequence). Written as DNA, the CDR3 is TGCAGTGCTGCTTGGACAGTAATGGGGGAGACCCAGTACTTC. It yields the protein CSAAWTVMGETQYF.

This clonotype has only a few counts. This sequence joins TRBV29-1 and TRBJ1-1; 7 bases map to TRBD1. Per the germline V gene, CDR1 is SQVTM and CDR2 is ANQGSEA. V lost 6 bases and J lost 1; bases outside the gene matches: 8. This CDR3 region has 14 residues. CDR3 protein: CSVDRDRENTEAFF. CDR3 nucleotide sequence: TGCAGCGTCGACCGAGACAGGGAGAACACTGAAGCTTTCTTT.

This clonotype was detected only a few times. The CDR3 protein is CATHGTGGLWVNSPLHF. CDR3 sequence (DNA): TGTGCCACTCACGGGACAGGGGGCCTATGGGTTAATTCACCCCTCCACTTT. The gene calls are TRBV6-5 and TRBJ1-6, with 12 bases aligning to TRBD1. Germline CDR1 MNHEY, CDR2 SVGAGI. V gave up 10 bases and J gave up 6 bases; unmatched junction bases: 13. The CDR3 is made up of 17 amino acids.

The chain links TRBV6-4 to TRBJ2-3; 11 bases are shared with TRBD2. Looked up from germline, CDR1 is MRHNA and CDR2 is SNTAGT. This CDR3 contains 16 residues. V lost 5 bases and J lost 2; bases outside the gene matches: 6. The CDR3 region has the DNA TGTGCCAGCAGTTTCCTAGCGGGGGGCTCCACAGATACGCAGTATTTT. Translation: CASSFLAGGSTDTQYF.

The chain combines TRBV24-1 with TRBJ2-2; D is perhaps TRBD1 (6 bases). Germline V gives CDR1 KGHDR, CDR2 SFDVKD. The V end lost 6 bases, the J end lost 7 bases, and 11 bases lay between the germline ends. CDR3 length: 13 amino acids. In nucleotides, the CDR3 is TGTGCCACCAGTCCGGCAGGGGTCGGGGAGCTGTTTTTT. Translation gives CATSPAGVGELFF.

The CDR3 coding sequence is TGCGCCAGCAGCCAAACCGGGAAAACCTACGAGCAGTACTTC. It encodes CASSQTGKTYEQYF. The chain employs TRBV4-1 and TRBJ2-7; the D gene is possibly TRBD2 (5 bases). The CDR3 is made up of 14 amino acids. Germline-derived CDR1 and CDR2 are MGHRA and YSYEKL. Trimming took 2 bases from V and 2 from J, leaving 10 bases between them.

This clonotype was counted only a few times. This sequence joins TRBV29-1 and TRBJ1-2; possibly TRBD1 for D (6 bases). With 0 bases removed from V and 4 bases from J, the gap between germline ends came to 18 bases. CDR3 size: 16 residues. Germline CDR1 is SQVTM and CDR2 is ANQGSEA. The CDR3 sequence is CSVEDLADSNFYGYTF. DNA of the CDR3: TGCAGCGTTGAAGATCTTGCGGACAGCAATTTCTATGGCTACACCTTC.

This clonotype was seen a handful of times. The V call is TRBV4-1, the J call TRBJ1-3, with D uncertain. The CDR3 sequence is 15 residues long. From germline, CDR1 is MGHRA and CDR2 YSYEKL. Trimming took off 0 bases at V and 0 bases at J, with 6 bases between the two ends. As DNA, the CDR3 is TGCGCCAGCAGCCAAGATGTGGGCTCTGGAAACACCATATATTTT. Protein sequence: CASSQDVGSGNTIYF.

The chain employs TRBV11-2 and TRBJ2-5, with 7 nucleotides matching TRBD1. This CDR3 is built from 14 residues. Unmatched junction bases numbered 4, after V lost 4 bases and J lost 2 bases. Germline V lookup: CDR1 SGHAT, CDR2 FQNNGV. CDR3 in amino acids: CASSSGQDQETQYF. As DNA, the CDR3 is TGTGCCAGCAGCTCCGGACAGGATCAAGAGACCCAGTACTTC.

The chain combines TRBV6-4 with TRBJ2-2, with D possibly matching TRBD1 (5 bases). Germline assignment: CDR1 MRHNA and CDR2 SNTAGT. The length of the CDR3 is 16 residues. Trimming stripped 0 bases from V and 0 bases from J, with 8 bases between. The DNA for the CDR3 is TGTGCCAGCAGTGACTCCTACAGGACGAACACCGGGGAGCTGTTTTTT. This gives the protein CASSDSYRTNTGELFF.

This chain joins TRBV5-4 and TRBJ2-5; the match to TRBD1 covers 10 bases. Germline V gene data show CDR1 as SGHNT and CDR2 as YYREEE (reference sequence). After removal of 2 bases from V and 4 bases from J, the junction contained 8 bases not matched to a gene. The CDR3 spans 16 residues. The CDR3 here is CASSFTGQGTRETQYF. DNA for the CDR3: TGTGCCAGCAGCTTTACGGGACAGGGGACGCGAGAGACCCAGTACTTC.

About this clonotype: At one end, the junction sequence differs from germline, possibly due to a read error. The J gene is TRBJ2-1, the V gene TRBV9; 7 positions match TRBD2. The germline CDR1 and CDR2 sequences are SGDLS and YYNGEE. CDR3 size: 15 residues. CDR3 in amino acids: CACSRLAASYNEQFF. CDR3 nucleotide sequence: TGTGCCTGCAGCCGACTAGCCGCCAGCTACAATGAGCAGTTCTTC.

The CDR3 sequence: CASTSDPYEQYF. DNA of the CDR3: TGTGCCAGCACCTCCGACCCCTACGAGCAGTACTTC. The gene calls are TRBV6-2 or TRBV6-3 and TRBJ2-7, with D hard to call. V lost 7 bases and J lost 2, with 9 bases in between. Per the germline V gene, CDR1 is MNHEY and CDR2 is SVGEGT. The length of the CDR3 is 12 residues.

The rearrangement links TRBV13 to TRBJ2-5; perhaps TRBD1 as D (8 bases). Germline-derived CDR1 and CDR2 are PRHDT and FYEKMQ (reference sequence). CDR3 length: 14 amino acids. With 6 bases removed from V and 5 bases from J, the gap between germline ends came to 16 bases. For the CDR3, the DNA is TGTGCCAGCAGTCATACAGGGGGGGTGGAGACCCAGTACTTC. This gives the protein CASSHTGGVETQYF.

This chain uses TRBV4-1 with TRBJ2-2; unclear D gene. The CDR3 contains 13 residues. Germline assignment: CDR1 MGHRA and CDR2 YSYEKL. V was pared by 1 base and J by 6 bases, with 6 bases between. This CDR3 reads CASSQVRAGELFF. CDR3 nucleotides: TGCGCCAGCAGCCAAGTAAGGGCCGGGGAGCTGTTTTTT.

There are a few counts of this clonotype. The chain is built from TRBV28 and TRBJ2-5; perhaps D is TRBD1 or TRBD2 (6 bases each). This CDR3 comprises 14 residues. Germline loops: CDR1 MDHEN, CDR2 SYDVKM. The V and J ends lost 7 bases and 5 bases respectively, with 17 bases between them. The CDR3: CASTSWGATETQYF. The DNA for the CDR3 is TGTGCCAGCACCTCTTGGGGGGCGACGGAGACCCAGTACTTC.

The chain uses TRBV25-1 and TRBJ1-2; D may be TRBD1 (5 bases). Per germline, CDR1 MGHDK and CDR2 SYGVNS. CDR3 length: 14 amino acids. Trimming pared 2 bases from V and 2 bases from J, leaving 9 bases between. Here the CDR3 reads CASSEIGENYGYTF. The CDR3 region has the DNA TGTGCCAGCAGTGAAATAGGGGAGAACTATGGCTACACCTTC.

The J gene is TRBJ2-1, the V gene TRBV27; TRBD2 agrees at 9 bases. Germline assignment: CDR1 MNHEY and CDR2 SMNVEV (reference sequence). The CDR3 loop spans 18 amino acids. Trimming cost V 4 bases and J 7 bases; bases outside gene matches: 17. In DNA, the CDR3 is TGTGCCAGCAGTTCCTCCCTTGGCGGGGGGGCGATTGGGAATGAGCAGTTCTTC. Protein sequence: CASSSSLGGGAIGNEQFF.